This record looks at one TCR beta chain sequence and its context. This clone was recorded a few times. It lacks a known antigen. Base-call qualities are not available, and no considerably larger clone is one nucleotide away. These data belong to a study of metastatic and nonmetastatic thyroid tumors (dated by TCRdb to the early 2020s). Turning to the overall study: For patients with malignant and with benign thyroid disease, the researchers compared repertoires between peripheral blood samples and tumor or nodule tissue samples. Findings and caveats that apply to the study as a whole: In both blood and tumor samples, TCR beta diversity was reported to be significantly higher in malignant tumors than in benign nodules.

None of the patients had been given any treatment before thyroid surgery. Using T-cell receptor beta sequencing, the study looked back at clinical samples from patients collected from about 2011 to 2018. The CDR3, from cysteine to phenylalanine, totals 16 residues. The only DNA kept is the CDR3, 48 bases in frame from the first base. The germline V gene (reference sequence) yields DFQATT for CDR1 and SNEGSKA for CDR2. Ends trimmed: V by 0 bases, J by 7 bases; bases unmatched to a gene: 12. Library creation used PCR. The instrument given in TCRdb is Illumina HiSeq 4000. High-throughput sequencing was used to profile the TCR beta-chain CDR3 region of each patient. The original pipeline was this. A classifier to discriminate distant-metastatic papillary thyroid cancer patients was built from CDR3 differences across clinicopathological groups. The Shannon index was used to measure repertoire diversity, and the Morisita-Horn index was used to measure how similar tumor and blood repertoires were. TCRdb cleaned the public reads at Q25 with fastp, built clones with MiXCR and kept in-frame beta chains. TCRdb's processing, not the authors' own work, is the source of the V and J calls. For this sample there are approximately 44,000 clones; roughly 27% appear just once. The ten largest clones add up to 9.9% of the sample.

Source material: blood. The source is a male donor with papillary thyroid cancer or a benign thyroid nodule (not recorded which). Some clones in this sample may be carry-over from other donors' samples. The chain is assembled from TRBV20-1 and TRBJ2-7; 10 central bases correspond to TRBD2. The bases are TGCAGTGCTAGAGATCCCCTAGCGGGAGACCTTCTGGAGCAGTACTTC. Translated, it reads CSARDPLAGDLLEQYF.